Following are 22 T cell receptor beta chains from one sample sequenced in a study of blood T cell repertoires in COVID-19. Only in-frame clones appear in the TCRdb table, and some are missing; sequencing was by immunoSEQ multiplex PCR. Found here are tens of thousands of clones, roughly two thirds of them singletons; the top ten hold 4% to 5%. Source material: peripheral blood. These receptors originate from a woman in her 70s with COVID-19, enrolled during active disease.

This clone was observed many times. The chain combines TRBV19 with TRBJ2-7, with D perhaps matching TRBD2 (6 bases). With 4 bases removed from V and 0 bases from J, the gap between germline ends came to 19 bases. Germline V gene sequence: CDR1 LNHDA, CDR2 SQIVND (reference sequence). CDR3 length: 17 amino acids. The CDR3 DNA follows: TGTGCCAGTAGTACTATGGCTCCGGGGCGGGGCTCCTACGAGCAGTACTTC. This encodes CASSTMAPGRGSYEQYF.

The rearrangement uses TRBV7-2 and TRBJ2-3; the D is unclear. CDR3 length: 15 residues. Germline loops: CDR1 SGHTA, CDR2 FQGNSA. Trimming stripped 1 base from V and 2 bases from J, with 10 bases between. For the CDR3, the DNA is TGTGCCAGCAGCTTAGTTGCACAGAACACAGATACGCAGTATTTT. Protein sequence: CASSLVAQNTDTQYF.

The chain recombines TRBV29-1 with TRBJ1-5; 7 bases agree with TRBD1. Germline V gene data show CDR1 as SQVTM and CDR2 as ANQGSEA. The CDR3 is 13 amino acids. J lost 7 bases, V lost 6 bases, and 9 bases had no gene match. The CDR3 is CSVGDSEGQPQHF. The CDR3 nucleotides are TGCAGCGTAGGGGACAGCGAAGGGCAGCCCCAGCATTTT. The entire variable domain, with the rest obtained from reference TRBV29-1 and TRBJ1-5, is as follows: SAVISQKPSRDICQRGTSLTIQCQVDSQVTMMFWYRQQPGQSLTLIATANQGSEATYESGFVIDKFPISRPNLTFSTLTVSNMSPEDSSIYLCSVGDSEGQPQHFGDGTRLSIL.

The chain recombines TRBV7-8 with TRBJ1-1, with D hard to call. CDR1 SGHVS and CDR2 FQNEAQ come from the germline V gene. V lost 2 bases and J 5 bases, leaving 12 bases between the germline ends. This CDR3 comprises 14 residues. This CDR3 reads CASSLWATGTEAFF. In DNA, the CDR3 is TGTGCCAGCAGCTTATGGGCGACGGGGACTGAAGCTTTCTTT.

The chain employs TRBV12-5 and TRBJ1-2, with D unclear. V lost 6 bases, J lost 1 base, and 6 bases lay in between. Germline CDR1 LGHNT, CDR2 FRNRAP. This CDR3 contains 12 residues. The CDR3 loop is CASGLGNYGYTF. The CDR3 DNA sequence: TGTGCTAGTGGGCTAGGTAACTATGGCTACACCTTC.

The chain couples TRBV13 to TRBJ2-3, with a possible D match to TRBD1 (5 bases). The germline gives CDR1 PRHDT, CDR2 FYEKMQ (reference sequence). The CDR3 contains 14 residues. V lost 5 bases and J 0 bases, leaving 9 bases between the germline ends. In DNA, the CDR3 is TGTGCCAGCAGCAAAGGGGTCAGCACAGATACGCAGTATTTT. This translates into CASSKGVSTDTQYF. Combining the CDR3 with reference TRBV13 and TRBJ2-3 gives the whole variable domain AAGVIQSPRHLIKEKRETATLKCYPIPRHDTVYWYQQGPGQDPQFLISFYEKMQSDKGSIPDRFSAQQFSDYHSELNMSSLELGDSALYFCASSKGVSTDTQYFGPGTRLTVL.

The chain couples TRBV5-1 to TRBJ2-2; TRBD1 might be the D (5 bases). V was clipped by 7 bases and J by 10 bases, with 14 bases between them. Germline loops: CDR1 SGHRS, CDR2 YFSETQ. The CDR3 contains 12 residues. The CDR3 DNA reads TGCGCCAGCTTCGACTGGGGCGTGGAGCTGTTTTTT. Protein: CASFDWGVELFF.

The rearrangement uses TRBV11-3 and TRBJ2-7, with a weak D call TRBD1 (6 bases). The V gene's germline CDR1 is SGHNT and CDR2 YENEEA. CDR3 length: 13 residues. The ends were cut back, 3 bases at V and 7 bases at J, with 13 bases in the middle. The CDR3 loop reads CASSLGNRGEQYV. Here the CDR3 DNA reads TGTGCCAGCAGCTTGGGAAATAGGGGGGAGCAGTACGTC.

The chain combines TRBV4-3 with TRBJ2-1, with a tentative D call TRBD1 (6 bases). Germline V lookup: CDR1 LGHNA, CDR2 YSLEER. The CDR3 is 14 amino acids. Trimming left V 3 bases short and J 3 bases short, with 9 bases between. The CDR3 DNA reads TGCGCCAGCAGCCAGGACAGAAACTACAATGAGCAGTTCTTC. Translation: CASSQDRNYNEQFF.

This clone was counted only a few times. CDR3 amino acids: CASSLDGSSGETQYF. DNA of the CDR3: TGTGCCAGCAGCTTAGATGGGAGTAGCGGGGAGACCCAGTACTTC. The rearrangement uses TRBV11-3 and TRBJ2-5; 7 bases are a match to TRBD2. CDR3 size: 15 residues. The germline CDR1 and CDR2 sequences are SGHNT and YENEEA. Unmatched junction bases numbered 6, after V lost 0 bases and J lost 5 bases. Full variable domain (rest looked up from reference TRBV11-3 and TRBJ2-5): EAGVVQSPRYKIIEKKQPVAFWCNPISGHNTLYWYLQNLGQGPELLIRYENEEAVDDSQLPKDRFSAERLKGVDSTLKIQPAELGDSAVYLCASSLDGSSGETQYFGPGTRLLVL.

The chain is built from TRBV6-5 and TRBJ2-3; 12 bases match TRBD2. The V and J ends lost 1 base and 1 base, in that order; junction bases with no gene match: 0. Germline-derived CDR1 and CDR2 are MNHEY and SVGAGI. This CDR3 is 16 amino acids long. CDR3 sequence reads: CASSYWTSGGTDTQYF. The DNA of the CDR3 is TGTGCCAGCAGTTACTGGACTAGCGGGGGCACAGATACGCAGTATTTT.

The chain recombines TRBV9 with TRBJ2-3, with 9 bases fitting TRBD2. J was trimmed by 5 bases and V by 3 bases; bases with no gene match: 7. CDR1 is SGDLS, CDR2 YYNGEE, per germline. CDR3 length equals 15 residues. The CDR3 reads CASSAGGGGGDTQYF. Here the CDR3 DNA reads TGTGCCAGCAGCGCTGGCGGGGGGGGCGGAGATACGCAGTATTTT.

In DNA form, the CDR3 reads TGTGCCAGCAGCTTAAGCGGGGGAGTCTCCTACGAGCAGTACTTC. It translates to CASSLSGGVSYEQYF. The chain has TRBV9 and TRBJ2-7; TRBD2 matches 8 bases. The CDR3 contains 15 residues. CDR1 is SGDLS, CDR2 YYNGEE, per germline. V was clipped by 4 bases and J by 0 bases; unmatched bases: 6.

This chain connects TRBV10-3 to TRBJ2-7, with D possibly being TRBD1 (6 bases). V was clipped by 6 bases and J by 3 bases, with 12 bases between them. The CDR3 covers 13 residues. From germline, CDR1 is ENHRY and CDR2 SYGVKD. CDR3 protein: CAISPGHYYEQYF. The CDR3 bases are TGTGCCATCAGCCCGGGACACTACTACGAGCAGTACTTC.

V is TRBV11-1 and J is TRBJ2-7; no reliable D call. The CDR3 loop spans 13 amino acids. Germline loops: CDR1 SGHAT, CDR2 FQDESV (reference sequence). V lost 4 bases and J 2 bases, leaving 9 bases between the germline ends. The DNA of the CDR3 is TGTGCCAGCAGCTCCCCCCCCGCCTACGAGCAGTACGTC. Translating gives CASSSPPAYEQYV.

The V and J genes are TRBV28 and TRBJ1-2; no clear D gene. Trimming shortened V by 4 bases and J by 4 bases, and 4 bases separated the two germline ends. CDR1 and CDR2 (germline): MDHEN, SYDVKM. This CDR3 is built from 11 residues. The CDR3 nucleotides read TGTGCCAGCAGTTCTCTCTATGGCTACACCTTC. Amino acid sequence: CASSSLYGYTF.

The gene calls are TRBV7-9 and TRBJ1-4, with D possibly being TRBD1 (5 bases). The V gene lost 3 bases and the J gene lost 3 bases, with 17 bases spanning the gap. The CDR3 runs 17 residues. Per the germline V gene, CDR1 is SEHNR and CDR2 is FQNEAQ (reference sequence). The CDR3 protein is CASSFGKGILPNEKLFF. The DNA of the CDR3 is TGTGCCAGCAGCTTTGGAAAGGGGATCTTACCTAATGAAAAACTGTTTTTT.

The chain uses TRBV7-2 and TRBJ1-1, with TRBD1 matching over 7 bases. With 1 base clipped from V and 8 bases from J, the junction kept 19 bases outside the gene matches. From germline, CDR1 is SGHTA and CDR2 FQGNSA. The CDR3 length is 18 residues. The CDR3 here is CASSLVWDIPRGRWEAFF. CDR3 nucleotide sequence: TGTGCCAGCAGCTTAGTTTGGGATATTCCCAGGGGGAGATGGGAAGCTTTCTTT.

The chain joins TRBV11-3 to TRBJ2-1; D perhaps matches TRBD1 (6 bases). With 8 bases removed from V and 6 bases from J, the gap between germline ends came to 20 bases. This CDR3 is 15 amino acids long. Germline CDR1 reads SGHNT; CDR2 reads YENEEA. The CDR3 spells CASHTGRARGNEQFF. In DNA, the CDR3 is TGTGCCAGCCATACAGGGCGGGCTCGAGGCAATGAGCAGTTCTTC.

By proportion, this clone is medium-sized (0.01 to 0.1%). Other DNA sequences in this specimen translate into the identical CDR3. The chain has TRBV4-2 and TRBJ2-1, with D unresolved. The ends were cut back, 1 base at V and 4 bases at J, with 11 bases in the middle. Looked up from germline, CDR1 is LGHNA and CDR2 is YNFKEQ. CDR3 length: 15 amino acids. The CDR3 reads CASSQGVGSYNEQFF. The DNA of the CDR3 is TGTGCCAGCAGCCAAGGAGTGGGCAGTTACAATGAGCAGTTCTTC.

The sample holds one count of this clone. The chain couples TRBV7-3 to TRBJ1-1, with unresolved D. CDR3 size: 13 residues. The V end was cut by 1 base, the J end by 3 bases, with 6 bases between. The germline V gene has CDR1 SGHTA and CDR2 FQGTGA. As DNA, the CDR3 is TGTGCCAGCAGCTTAAAATCGGACACTGAAGCTTTCTTT. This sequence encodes CASSLKSDTEAFF.

The CDR3 DNA sequence: TGTGCCATCAGTGAGTCGGGAAGCGGGTGGGCGCGAGAGACCCAGTACTTC. Protein sequence: CAISESGSGWARETQYF. V usage is TRBV10-3 and J usage is TRBJ2-5; D is possibly TRBD2 (6 bases). This CDR3 comprises 17 residues. The germline CDR1 and CDR2 sequences are ENHRY and SYGVKD. V was shortened by 0 bases and J by 4 bases, with 18 bases between the two germline ends.